This T cell receptor beta chain came from a study of blood T cell repertoires in COVID-19. Across the study: PBMCs, B-cell-depleted T cells, or T cells were the source of the cDNA or gDNA that made up the material.

Only in-frame clones appear in the TCRdb table, and some are missing; sequencing was by immunoSEQ multiplex PCR. Found here are 65,000 or so clones, approximately 88% of them singletons; the top ten hold roughly a tenth. V dropped 11 bases and J dropped 5 bases, with 21 bases sitting between them. The CDR3 length is 14 residues. CDR1 and CDR2 (germline): LNHNV, YYDKDF (reference sequence). This TCR derives from a man aged 25-40 years with COVID-19, enrolled during active disease. The material sequenced was peripheral blood. The chain is built from TRBV15 and TRBJ1-1, with D hard to call. CDR3 bases: TGTGCCTCTGAGGGCCGGGGTCTGAGGACTGAAGCTTTCTTT. Protein: CASEGRGLRTEAFF.